The next 25 T cell receptor beta chains were all read from a single sample in a study of T-cell memory formation after mild COVID-19. One entry per CDR3 protein results from TCRdb running MiXCR on the 5' RACE reads. The repertoire holds approximately 400,000 distinct CDR3 sequences, with roughly 17% as singletons. The sample comprised PBMCs or a T cell subset sorted from them (not recorded which). Receptors originate from a man aged 18 to 29 who had mild COVID-19 (a few samples of this study predate the infection). Cell type and time point are not known.

This chain links TRBV29-1 with TRBJ2-1, with D possibly being TRBD1 (5 bases). CDR3 size: 12 residues. Germline CDR1 and CDR2: SQVTM and ANQGSEA. The ends were cut back, 8 bases at V and 10 bases at J, with 18 bases in the middle. The CDR3 nucleotides read TGCAGCCCGACACAGGCAGGCGCAGAGCAGTTCTTC. Its translation: CSPTQAGAEQFF.

This clonotype occurred many times. The chain combines TRBV7-9 with TRBJ1-2; unclear D gene. The CDR3 covers 14 residues. The germline V gene encodes CDR1 SEHNR and CDR2 FQNEAQ (reference sequence). The V end was cut by 1 base, the J end by 7 bases, with 13 bases between. Here the CDR3 DNA reads TGTGCCAGCAGCTTAGGGGTCCCTAGCGGTGGCTACACCTTC. Protein product: CASSLGVPSGGYTF.

In its sample, this clonotype was seen a few times. The chain carries TRBV7-8 and TRBJ1-5; 8 nucleotides line up with TRBD1. The germline V gene encodes CDR1 SGHVS and CDR2 FQNEAQ. The CDR3 consists of 16 residues. The V segment lost 2 bases and the J segment 9 bases; nucleotides outside the gene matches: 12. For the CDR3, the DNA is TGTGCCAGCAGCTTATGGGCAGGGGGCCGACAGGGGCCCCAGCATTTT. Translation gives CASSLWAGGRQGPQHF.

The CDR3, as DNA: TGTGCCAGCAAACCCCCGGGCGGGGCTTGGATCGTGAACACTGAAGCTTTCTTT. Its translation: CASKPPGGAWIVNTEAFF. The V gene is TRBV14, the J gene TRBJ1-1; tentative D call: TRBD1 (5 bases). Per germline, CDR1 SGHDN and CDR2 FVKESK. This CDR3 contains 18 residues. V was pared by 7 bases and J by 0 bases, with 24 bases between.

This clonotype was recorded a few times. V and J are TRBV7-2 and TRBJ1-4; tentative D call: TRBD1 (6 bases). This CDR3 is built from 14 residues. Germline V gene sequence: CDR1 SGHTA, CDR2 FQGNSA. CDR3 region: CASTTGQRSEKLFF. The CDR3 coding sequence is TGTGCTAGTACAACGGGACAAAGGAGTGAAAAACTGTTTTTT.

Only a few counts were recorded for this clonotype. The chain recombines TRBV4-3 with TRBJ2-5; D ambiguous. The germline V gene has CDR1 LGHNA and CDR2 YSLEER. CDR3 length: 13 residues. Trimming stripped 1 base from V and 4 bases from J, with 7 bases between. The CDR3 sequence: CASSQGKAETQYF. CDR3 bases: TGCGCCAGCAGCCAAGGGAAGGCAGAGACCCAGTACTTC.

The V call is TRBV5-1, the J call TRBJ2-3, with 9 bases matching TRBD2. With 0 bases clipped from V and 4 bases from J, the junction kept 6 bases outside the gene matches. The CDR3 spans 16 residues. Per the germline V gene, CDR1 is SGHRS and CDR2 is YFSETQ. This chain's CDR3 is CASSLGQRGASDTQYF. In nucleotides, the CDR3 is TGCGCCAGCAGCTTGGGGCAGCGGGGGGCTTCAGATACGCAGTATTTT. Filled out from reference TRBV5-1 and TRBJ2-3, the complete variable domain reads KAGVTQTPRYLIKTRGQQVTLSCSPISGHRSVSWYQQTPGQGLQFLFEYFSETQRNKGNFPGRFSGRQFSNSRSEMNVSTLELGDSALYLCASSLGQRGASDTQYFGPGTRLTVL.

This clonotype was seen only a few times. The V call is TRBV18, the J call TRBJ2-7, with D unclear. This CDR3 contains 14 residues. In germline, CDR1 is KGHSH, CDR2 LQKENI. V was pared by 2 bases and J by 3 bases, with 11 bases between. The CDR3 sequence is CASSPDKKSYEQYF. CDR3 in DNA: TGTGCCAGCTCACCAGACAAGAAAAGCTACGAGCAGTACTTC.

This clonotype came up a few times. The gene calls are TRBV5-1 and TRBJ2-3; 8 bases are a match to TRBD1. This CDR3 is built from 15 residues. Germline CDR1 SGHRS, CDR2 YFSETQ. After removal of 0 bases from V and 6 bases from J, the junction contained 6 bases not matched to a gene. The CDR3 nucleotides are TGCGCCAGCAGCTTGGGGACAGGGTACGTTGATACGCAGTATTTT. Translating gives CASSLGTGYVDTQYF.

The chain has TRBV5-1 and TRBJ2-1; D ambiguous. V dropped 0 bases and J dropped 4 bases, with 5 bases sitting between them. Per the germline V gene, CDR1 is SGHRS and CDR2 is YFSETQ. This CDR3 spans 13 amino acids. CDR3 nucleotide sequence: TGCGCCAGCAGCTTGGAAAATTACAATGAGCAGTTCTTC. Translating it yields CASSLENYNEQFF.

This clonotype was observed at least ten times. The V and J genes are TRBV15 and TRBJ1-6; D uncertain. In germline, CDR1 is LNHNV, CDR2 YYDKDF (reference sequence). The CDR3 consists of 12 residues. V was shortened by 0 bases and J by 9 bases, with 3 bases between the two germline ends. In DNA, the CDR3 is TGTGCCACCAGCAGAGATCTTTCACCCCTCCACTTT. Translation: CATSRDLSPLHF.

In its sample, this clonotype was seen a few times. The CDR3 loop is CASSLAVSKQYF. CDR3 sequence (DNA): TGTGCCAGCAGCTTAGCTGTCTCTAAGCAGTATTTT. The chain is built from TRBV7-9 and TRBJ2-3, with D unresolved. V lost 0 bases and J lost 11, with 9 bases in between. The CDR3 spans 12 residues. Germline loops: CDR1 SEHNR, CDR2 FQNEAQ (reference sequence).

This clonotype turned up a few times. The rearrangement uses TRBV20-1 and TRBJ1-4; 9 nucleotides match TRBD1. With V trimmed by 6 bases and J by 5 bases, 4 bases remained unmatched. Germline V CDR1 and CDR2: DFQATT, SNEGSKA (reference sequence). The CDR3 extends over 13 amino acids. Written as DNA, the CDR3 is TGCAGTGCCCACAGGGGGCCGAATGAAAAACTGTTTTTT. It translates to CSAHRGPNEKLFF.

This clonotype was observed a handful of times. The V and J genes are TRBV20-1 and TRBJ1-1, with 12 bases that match TRBD1. Looked up from germline, CDR1 is DFQATT and CDR2 is SNEGSKA (reference sequence). V dropped 0 bases and J dropped 0; count of bases not matched to a gene: 5. The CDR3 covers 17 residues. As DNA, the CDR3 is TGCAGTGCTAGAGAGTGGGACAGGGGGCGATTGAACACTGAAGCTTTCTTT. It is translated as CSAREWDRGRLNTEAFF.

In its sample, this clonotype was seen a few times. The chain carries TRBV30 and TRBJ1-3, with D unclear. Germline assignment: CDR1 GTSNPN and CDR2 SVGIG (reference sequence). Deletions cut 0 bases from V and 4 bases from J, with 7 bases between. There are 13 residues in the CDR3. The CDR3 DNA sequence: TGTGCCTGGAGTGTACTAACCGGAAACACCATATATTTT. This encodes CAWSVLTGNTIYF.

The chain employs TRBV6-2 or TRBV6-3 and TRBJ1-2; D not resolved. Germline loops: CDR1 MNHEY, CDR2 SVGEGT. This CDR3 spans 15 amino acids. Trimming took 2 bases from V and 4 from J, leaving 14 bases between them. The CDR3 region is CASSYGDGQFYGYTF. The CDR3 DNA sequence: TGTGCCAGCAGTTACGGAGACGGGCAGTTCTATGGCTACACCTTC.

The CDR3 region is CASSLFRQGTSGANVLTF. CDR3 sequence (DNA): TGCGCCAGCAGCTTGTTTAGACAGGGGACCTCTGGGGCCAACGTCCTGACTTTC. This rearrangement joins TRBV5-1 to TRBJ2-6, with 8 bases fitting TRBD1. CDR1 and CDR2 from the germline V gene are SGHRS and YFSETQ. The V gene end was trimmed by 1 base and the J gene end by 0 bases; junction bases not matched to a gene: 6. The CDR3 has 18 amino acids.

In this sample, this clonotype turned up many times. This sequence joins TRBV4-2 and TRBJ1-1; D is possibly TRBD1 (5 bases). CDR1 is LGHNA and CDR2 is YNFKEQ in the germline V gene. The length of the CDR3 is 14 residues. V was cut by 0 bases and J by 4 bases, with 9 bases left in between. In nucleotides, the CDR3 is TGTGCCAGCAGCCAAGAAGCGGGGGGCACTGAAGCTTTCTTT. This sequence encodes CASSQEAGGTEAFF.

This clonotype was counted many times. The chain couples TRBV6-5 to TRBJ2-3; D gene ambiguous. CDR1 is MNHEY, CDR2 SVGAGI, per germline. This CDR3 has 13 amino acids. V was cut by 4 bases and J by 0 bases, with 5 bases left in between. The CDR3 DNA is TGTGCCAGCAGTTCTCACAGCACAGATACGCAGTATTTT. It encodes CASSSHSTDTQYF.

This chain links TRBV7-2 with TRBJ2-1, with 14 bases that match TRBD2. Germline-derived CDR1 and CDR2 are SGHTA and FQGNSA. The CDR3 totals 17 residues. Unmatched junction bases numbered 7, after V lost 5 bases and J lost 4 bases. The CDR3 reads CASSRRLAGGEYNEQFF. CDR3 coding DNA: TGTGCCAGCAGCCGCCGACTAGCGGGGGGGGAGTACAATGAGCAGTTCTTC.

There are many counts of this clonotype. The rearrangement uses TRBV5-5 and TRBJ2-3; D remains unclear. The CDR3 spans 11 residues. V was trimmed by 0 bases and J by 11 bases, leaving 7 bases between them. Per germline, CDR1 SGHKS and CDR2 YYEKEE (reference sequence). The CDR3 coding sequence is TGTGCCAGCAGCTTGGAATCAGGGCAGTATTTT. Translation: CASSLESGQYF.

Of note for this clonotype: Mismatch with germline at one junction end may stem from a read error. The J gene is TRBJ2-5, the V gene TRBV6-5, with 7 bases matching TRBD2. From germline, CDR1 is MNHEY and CDR2 SVGAGI. There are 17 residues in the CDR3. Written as DNA, the CDR3 is TGTGCCAGCAGTAACTCACCCGGGGGGAGGACGGGGGAGACCCAGTACTTC. It is translated as CASSNSPGGRTGETQYF.

This chain links TRBV2 with TRBJ2-3, with 10 bases that match TRBD2. The CDR3 contains 15 residues. J gave up 5 bases and V 5 bases, and 7 bases lay outside the gene matches. Germline CDR1 reads SNHLY; CDR2 reads FYNNEI. This CDR3 reads CASSPLAGAGDTQYF. The CDR3, as DNA: TGTGCCAGCAGTCCTCTAGCGGGGGCGGGAGATACGCAGTATTTT.

The chain has TRBV20-1 and TRBJ2-7; TRBD1 agrees at 8 bases. This CDR3 is 13 amino acids long. In germline, CDR1 is DFQATT, CDR2 SNEGSKA (reference sequence). After removal of 3 bases from V and 7 bases from J, the junction contained 8 bases not matched to a gene. The CDR3 reads CSARVQGAREQYV. Written as DNA, the CDR3 is TGCAGTGCTAGGGTCCAGGGGGCGCGAGAGCAGTACGTC.

The sample holds many counts of this clonotype. The rearrangement links TRBV7-3 to TRBJ2-2; D unclear. The V gene lost 5 bases and the J gene lost 6 bases, with 10 bases spanning the gap. The CDR3 is 13 amino acids. In germline, CDR1 is SGHTA, CDR2 FQGTGA. This CDR3 reads CASSLRWAGELFF. CDR3 sequence (DNA): TGTGCCAGCAGCCTAAGATGGGCCGGGGAGCTGTTTTTT.